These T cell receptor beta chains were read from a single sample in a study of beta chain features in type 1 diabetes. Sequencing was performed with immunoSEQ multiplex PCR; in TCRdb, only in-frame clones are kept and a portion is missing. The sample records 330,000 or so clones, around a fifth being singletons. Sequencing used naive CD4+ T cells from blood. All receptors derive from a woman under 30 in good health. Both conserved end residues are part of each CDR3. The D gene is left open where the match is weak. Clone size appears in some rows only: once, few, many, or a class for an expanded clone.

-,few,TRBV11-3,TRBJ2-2,CASSLGLIGTAELFF,TGTGCCAGCAGCTTGGGGCTTATAGGCACCGCGGAGCTGTTTTTT
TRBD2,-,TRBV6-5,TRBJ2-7,CASSYSAGATYEQYF,TGTGCCAGCAGTTACAGTGCGGGAGCCACCTACGAGCAGTACTTC
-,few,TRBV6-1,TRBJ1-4,CASSAIRNAGDEKLFF,TGTGCCAGCAGTGCCATCAGGAACGCGGGCGATGAAAAACTGTTTTTT
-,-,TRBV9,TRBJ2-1,CASSVASRARGANEQFF,TGTGCCAGCAGCGTAGCGTCGCGGGCCCGCGGGGCCAATGAGCAGTTCTTC
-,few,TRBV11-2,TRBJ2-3,CASSLVGGAGSDTQYF,TGTGCCAGCAGCTTAGTAGGGGGAGCGGGGTCAGATACGCAGTATTTT
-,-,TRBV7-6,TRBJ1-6,CASSFREYNSPLHF,TGTGCCAGCAGCTTTAGAGAGTATAATTCACCCCTCCACTTT
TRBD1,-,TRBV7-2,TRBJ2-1,CASSLLQGSNEQFF,TGTGCCAGCAGCTTATTACAGGGGTCCAATGAGCAGTTCTTC
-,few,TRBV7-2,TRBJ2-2,CASSPRGASWELFF,TGTGCCAGCAGCCCTCGGGGGGCCAGCTGGGAGCTGTTTTTT
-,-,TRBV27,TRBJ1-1,CASSSRGRNTEAFF,TGTGCCAGCAGTTCAAGGGGCCGGAACACTGAAGCTTTCTTT
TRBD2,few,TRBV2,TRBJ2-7,CASGTSGGAYEQYF,TGTGCCAGCGGGACTAGCGGGGGCGCCTACGAGCAGTACTTC
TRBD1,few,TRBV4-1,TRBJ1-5,CASSQTGGGQPQHF,TGCGCCAGCAGCCAGACAGGGGGCGGGCAGCCCCAGCATTTT
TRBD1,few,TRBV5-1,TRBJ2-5,CASSVEGAETQYF,TGCGCCAGCAGTGTTGAGGGGGCCGAGACCCAGTACTTC
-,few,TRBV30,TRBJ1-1,CAWSVSNRNTEAFF,TGTGCCTGGAGTGTGAGTAACAGGAACACTGAAGCTTTCTTT
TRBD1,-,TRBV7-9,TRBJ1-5,CASSRGTGDSNQPQHF,TGTGCCAGCAGCCGTGGGACAGGGGATAGCAATCAGCCCCAGCATTTT
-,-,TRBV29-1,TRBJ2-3,CSVAEDTLTDTQYF,TGCAGCGTTGCAGAGGACACTCTCACAGATACGCAGTATTTT
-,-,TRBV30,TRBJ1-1,CASQWGGNTEAFF,TGTGCCTCCCAGTGGGGGGGGAACACTGAAGCTTTCTTT
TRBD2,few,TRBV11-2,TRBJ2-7,CASSSSGLARTPGQYF,TGTGCCAGCAGCTCCTCCGGACTAGCGAGAACTCCAGGGCAGTACTTC
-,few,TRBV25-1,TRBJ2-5,CASSPGQETQYF,TGTGCCAGCAGTCCCGGCCAAGAGACCCAGTACTTC
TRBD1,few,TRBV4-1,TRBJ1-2,CASSRTGGDYGYTF,TGCGCCAGCAGCCGTACAGGGGGCGACTATGGCTACACCTTC
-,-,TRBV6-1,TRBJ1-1,CASSETANTEAFF,TGTGCCAGCAGTGAGACAGCTAACACTGAAGCTTTCTTT
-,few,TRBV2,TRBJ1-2,CASSGYRADGYTF,TGTGCCAGCAGTGGATACAGGGCAGATGGCTACACCTTC
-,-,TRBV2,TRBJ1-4,CASRHRVGEKLFF,TGTGCCAGCAGGCACAGGGTCGGAGAAAAACTGTTTTTT
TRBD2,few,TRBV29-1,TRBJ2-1,CSVDTSASYNEQFF,TGCAGCGTCGACACTAGCGCCTCCTACAATGAGCAGTTCTTC